This T cell receptor beta chain was identified in a study of hypomethylating agent response in myelodysplastic syndrome. Germline CDR1 and CDR2: MNHNY and SVGAGI (reference sequence). The CDR3 consists of 14 residues. The ends were cut back, 0 bases at V and 3 bases at J, with 9 bases in the middle. The analysis used unsorted bulk bone marrow, not T-cell subsets. A word on this clone: The antigen remains unidentified.

The assay was immunoSEQ multiplex PCR, and TCRdb's table has in-frame clones only and misses some. The sample consists of some 4,500 clones, approximately 80% of them appearing once. Whole-study results and caveats: More novel clonotypes appeared in responders; more contracted clonotypes appeared in non-responders after treatment. Possible novel MDS antigen recognition by shared GLIPH2 clusters needs experimental validation. Analysis covered a small cohort of just about 11 patients.

The J gene is TRBJ2-7, the V gene TRBV6-6; D remains ambiguous. The clonotype originates from a human donor with myelodysplastic syndrome. The sample in question was bone marrow, obtained before or after starting hypomethylating agent treatment for myelodysplastic syndrome (not recorded which). The CDR3 bases are TGTGCCAGCAGTTACTCGGGGTTTGGCTACGAGCAGTACTTC. Protein product: CASSYSGFGYEQYF.